The clone carrying this TCR beta chain was detected a few times. Its antigen is not identified. This specimen belongs to a study of shared clonotypes between healthy human individuals. A CD45RA-negative memory subset and a CD45RA+ naive subset were separated from the CD4+ cells. An even split of each subset's genomic DNA across several immunoSEQ plates was performed. Profiled with immunoSEQ multiplex PCR; TCRdb holds only in-frame clones, not every one. The repertoire has roughly 1 million clones, about 77% of them found once; the top ten carry around 1.4%. Broader study findings: All-four-donor shared clonotypes had higher generation probabilities than non-shared clonotypes did. Owing to a small donor count, the genetic and exposure-history diversity represented was limited.

Material for sequencing was memory CD4+ T cells sorted from blood. The subset: CD45RA-negative fraction. The sequence derives from a man aged 18 to 29 in good health.

In DNA, the CDR3 is TGTGCCAGCAGCAATCAAGAGACCCAGTACTTC. It specifies CASSNQETQYF. The chain couples TRBV7-2 to TRBJ2-5; D remains ambiguous. Germline loops: CDR1 SGHTA, CDR2 FQGNSA. This CDR3 spans 11 amino acids. Deletions cut 5 bases from V and 2 bases from J, with 3 bases between.